Below are 27 T cell receptor beta chains sequenced from a single sample in a study of T cell responses to AZD1222 COVID-19 vaccine. The assay was immunoSEQ multiplex PCR, and TCRdb's table has in-frame clones only and misses some. The repertoire holds 140,000 or so clones, with around nine tenths as singletons. This material consisted of peripheral blood, taken 28 days after the second AZD1222 dose. Receptors were obtained from an adult who received the AZD1222 COVID-19 vaccine.

This rearrangement joins TRBV6-5 to TRBJ2-1; maybe TRBD2 (5 bases). Trimming removed 5 bases at V and 0 bases at J, with 8 bases between. Germline V gene data show CDR1 as MNHEY and CDR2 as SVGAGI. The CDR3 loop spans 14 amino acids. For the CDR3, the DNA is TGTGCCAGCAGTCCCAGCGGCTCCTACAATGAGCAGTTCTTC. It is translated as CASSPSGSYNEQFF.

In regard to this clone: The junction differs from germline at one of its ends, possibly a read error. The chain links TRBV12-3 or TRBV12-4 to TRBJ1-1; D remains unclear. The CDR3 is made up of 13 amino acids. CDR3 DNA: TGTGCCAGTCACCCCTCTTGGAACCCTGAAGCTTTCTTT. Translation gives CASHPSWNPEAFF.

J is TRBJ1-2 and V is TRBV11-2; 7 nucleotides line up with TRBD1. V dropped 1 base and J dropped 6; count of bases not matched to a gene: 2. The CDR3 covers 13 residues. Germline loops: CDR1 SGHAT, CDR2 FQNNGV. CDR3 protein: CASSLGGTDGYTF. The CDR3 nucleotides read TGTGCCAGCAGCTTAGGAGGGACAGATGGCTACACCTTC.

The chain is built from TRBV7-8 and TRBJ2-5, with 15 nucleotides matching TRBD2. Trimming cost V 5 bases and J 1 base; bases outside gene matches: 11. The CDR3 covers 19 residues. The germline CDR1 and CDR2 sequences are SGHVS and FQNEAQ. The CDR3 coding sequence is TGTGCCAGCAGCACCTCCGGGACTAGCGGGGGGTTCCTCCAAGAGACCCAGTACTTC. The encoded protein is CASSTSGTSGGFLQETQYF. Using reference TRBV7-8 and TRBJ2-5 for the parts outside the CDR3, the full variable domain is GAGVSQSPRYKVAKRGQDVALRCDPISGHVSLFWYQQALGQGPEFLTYFQNEAQLDKSGLPSDRFFAERPEGSVSTLKIQRTQQEDSAVYLCASSTSGTSGGFLQETQYFGPGTRLLVL.

This rearrangement joins TRBV9 to TRBJ2-7; D might be TRBD2 (6 bases). The germline gives CDR1 SGDLS, CDR2 YYNGEE. V lost 4 bases to trimming and J lost 2 bases, with 13 bases between them. The CDR3 contains 14 residues. The CDR3 region has the DNA TGTGCCAGCAGCTTAGGGCCTAGCGCCTACGAGCAGTACTTC. Its translation is CASSLGPSAYEQYF. The full variable domain, rest sourced from reference TRBV9 and TRBJ2-7, is DSGVTQTPKHLITATGQRVTLRCSPRSGDLSVYWYQQSLDQGLQFLIQYYNGEERAKGNILERFSAQQFPDLHSELNLSSLELGDSALYFCASSLGPSAYEQYFGPGTRLTVT.

This clone came up once. This chain links TRBV19 with TRBJ2-3, with TRBD2 matching 14 bases. Germline-derived CDR1 and CDR2 are LNHDA and SQIVND (reference sequence). Trimming removed 5 bases from V and 6 bases from J; junction bases left unmatched: 16. This CDR3 is 19 amino acids long. The CDR3 reads CASSPLGLAGAGPSDTQYF. CDR3 in DNA: TGTGCCAGTAGTCCACTGGGACTAGCGGGGGCGGGTCCGTCCGATACGCAGTATTTT.

About this clone: Relative to the germline gene, one junction end is altered; a read error may explain this. This rearrangement joins TRBV28 to TRBJ2-5; D perhaps matches TRBD1 (5 bases). The CDR3 length is 11 residues. From germline, CDR1 is MDHEN and CDR2 SYDVKM. For the CDR3, the DNA is TGTGCCAGCAGTTTTCCGACAGTTCTAAACTTC. Protein product: CASSFPTVLNF.

This sequence joins TRBV12-3 or TRBV12-4 and TRBJ2-5; unclear D gene. Deletions cut 2 bases from V and 4 bases from J, with 8 bases between. The CDR3 extends over 13 amino acids. CDR3 coding DNA: TGTGCCAGCAGTTTAATAAACCGAGAGACCCAGTACTTC. This codes for CASSLINRETQYF.

The chain has TRBV6-6 and TRBJ2-1, with TRBD2 identical over 8 bases. V lost 5 bases, J lost 1 base, and 4 bases stayed unmatched. This CDR3 contains 15 residues. From germline, CDR1 is MNHNY and CDR2 SVGAGI (reference sequence). As DNA, the CDR3 is TGTGCCAGCAGTGAGCGGGGGTCATCCTACAATGAGCAGTTCTTC. Encoded protein: CASSERGSSYNEQFF.

The chain couples TRBV15 to TRBJ2-7, with 8 bases aligning to TRBD1. In germline, CDR1 is LNHNV, CDR2 YYDKDF (reference sequence). Trimming at V came to 5 bases and at J to 0 bases, leaving 6 bases not matched to a gene. The CDR3 runs 15 residues. CDR3 residues: CATSYGTGSSYEQYF. The CDR3 DNA follows: TGTGCCACCAGCTACGGGACAGGAAGCTCCTACGAGCAGTACTTC.

The chain carries TRBV4-2 and TRBJ2-3, with 8 bases lining up with TRBD1. Trimming removed 4 bases from V and 0 bases from J; junction bases left unmatched: 18. Germline CDR1 LGHNA, CDR2 YNFKEQ. The CDR3 extends over 20 amino acids. DNA for the CDR3: TGTGCCAGCAGCCGAAAAGGGGGGTCGGGACAGGTGAAAAGCACAGATACGCAGTATTTT. It specifies CASSRKGGSGQVKSTDTQYF.

This clone appeared a few times. The same CDR3 arises from other DNA sequences in this sample as well. The chain joins TRBV12-3 or TRBV12-4 to TRBJ1-1; a possible D gene is TRBD1 (5 bases). Trimming cost V 6 bases and J 5 bases, with 10 bases left between them. The CDR3 is 12 residues long. CDR3: CASSQGGTEAFF. Here the CDR3 DNA reads TGTGCCAGCAGCCAGGGTGGGACTGAAGCTTTCTTT.

The chain is built from TRBV4-3 and TRBJ1-2; TRBD1 matches 8 bases. V gave up 0 bases and J gave up 8 bases; unmatched junction bases: 14. CDR3 size: 17 residues. Germline V gene sequence: CDR1 LGHNA, CDR2 YSLEER. The CDR3 here is CASSQDRPGTGARGYTF. CDR3 in DNA: TGCGCCAGCAGCCAAGATCGGCCCGGGACAGGAGCTCGAGGCTACACCTTC.

This chain joins TRBV10-3 and TRBJ2-1; 7 bases agree with TRBD1. The V gene end was trimmed by 3 bases and the J gene end by 14 bases; junction bases not matched to a gene: 4. This CDR3 spans 11 amino acids. Looked up from germline, CDR1 is ENHRY and CDR2 is SYGVKD. CDR3 protein: CAISEDRVEFF. CDR3 DNA: TGTGCCATCAGTGAAGACAGGGTGGAGTTCTTC.

This clone was found a few times. CDR3: CASTIQGGTGELFF. CDR3 DNA sequence: TGTGCCAGCACGATACAGGGAGGAACCGGGGAGCTGTTTTTT. V and J are TRBV6-5 and TRBJ2-2; D may correspond to TRBD1 or TRBD2 (6 bases each). The CDR3 loop spans 14 amino acids. The V end lost 7 bases, the J end lost 5 bases, and 14 bases lay between the germline ends. In germline, CDR1 is MNHEY, CDR2 SVGAGI.

This clone was counted a few times. V and J are TRBV18 and TRBJ1-1; 8 bases map to TRBD1. V shed 3 bases, J shed 8 bases, and the junction held 2 bases outside the gene matches. The germline V gene has CDR1 KGHSH and CDR2 LQKENI. The CDR3 covers 12 residues. The CDR3 protein is CASSPRTGEAFF. Written as DNA, the CDR3 is TGTGCCAGCTCACCGCGGACAGGGGAAGCTTTCTTT.

J is TRBJ1-6 and V is TRBV6-5; tentative D call: TRBD1 (6 bases). CDR1 is MNHEY, CDR2 SVGAGI, per germline. The CDR3 has 10 amino acids. V lost 6 bases, J lost 15 bases, and 9 bases lay in between. The CDR3 region has the DNA TGTGCCAGCAGCGGGGGCCGCCTCCACTTT. As protein: CASSGGRLHF.

The chain uses TRBV2 and TRBJ2-1, with a weak D call TRBD2 (5 bases). The CDR3 consists of 14 residues. Germline V gene data show CDR1 as SNHLY and CDR2 as FYNNEI. The V and J ends lost 7 bases and 2 bases respectively, with 12 bases between them. The CDR3 sequence: CASTPGGPYNEQFF. Here the CDR3 DNA reads TGTGCCAGCACCCCTGGCGGGCCCTACAATGAGCAGTTCTTC.

This chain joins TRBV7-9 and TRBJ2-1; 8 bases are shared with TRBD1. CDR3 length: 16 amino acids. Germline-derived CDR1 and CDR2 are SEHNR and FQNEAQ (reference sequence). The V segment lost 4 bases and the J segment 8 bases; nucleotides outside the gene matches: 13. The CDR3 bases are TGTGCCAGCAGCTCCCGGACAGGGTTGAAGGTTCATGAGCAGTTCTTC. As protein: CASSSRTGLKVHEQFF. The complete variable domain, with remaining parts taken from reference TRBV7-9 and TRBJ2-1, reads DTGVSQNPRHKITKRGQNVTFRCDPISEHNRLYWYRQTLGQGPEFLTYFQNEAQLEKSRLLSDRFSAERPKGSFSTLEIQRTEQGDSAMYLCASSSRTGLKVHEQFFGPGTRLTVL.

The chain carries TRBV5-4 and TRBJ2-2, with no clear D. CDR3 length: 17 residues. The V end was cut by 4 bases, the J end by 6 bases, with 22 bases between. Germline V gene data show CDR1 as SGHNT and CDR2 as YYREEE (reference sequence). The CDR3 loop reads CASSRKAGMFQSGELFF. As DNA, the CDR3 is TGTGCCAGCAGCCGTAAAGCTGGGATGTTTCAATCCGGGGAGCTGTTTTTT.

The rearrangement joins TRBV6-5 to TRBJ1-5; D not resolved. The CDR3 has 15 residues. V lost 6 bases, J lost 0 bases, and 12 bases lay in between. Germline lookup yields CDR1 MNHEY and CDR2 SVGAGI. CDR3 coding DNA: TGTGCCAGCAGCCGTGAGAGCTATAGCAATCAGCCCCAGCATTTT. Translation: CASSRESYSNQPQHF.

V gene TRBV7-6 combines with J gene TRBJ2-2; D remains ambiguous. Germline loops: CDR1 SGHVS, CDR2 FNYEAQ. This CDR3 has 14 amino acids. Trimming stripped 1 base from V and 7 bases from J, with 10 bases between. The CDR3 here is CASSLVWGSGELFF. CDR3 nucleotides: TGTGCCAGCAGCTTAGTGTGGGGTAGCGGGGAGCTGTTTTTT.

V usage is TRBV19 and J usage is TRBJ1-1; D is ambiguous. V lost 3 bases and J lost 1, with 9 bases in between. The CDR3 sequence is 14 residues long. Germline CDR1 reads LNHDA; CDR2 reads SQIVND (reference sequence). The CDR3 region has the DNA TGTGCCAGTAGTATGCTCACCCCGAACACTGAAGCTTTCTTT. Its protein is CASSMLTPNTEAFF.

This clone was observed once. Distinct nucleotide sequences in the sample also encode this CDR3. The J gene is TRBJ1-3, the V gene TRBV12-3 or TRBV12-4; D not certain. Trimming shortened V by 3 bases and J by 4 bases, and 4 bases separated the two germline ends. This CDR3 has 12 residues. CDR3 sequence: CASSFGGNTIYF. CDR3 nucleotides: TGTGCCAGCAGTTTCGGCGGAAACACCATATATTTT.

This CDR3 is CASSHLQGPYNEQFF. The DNA of the CDR3 is TGTGCCAGCAGCCACCTACAGGGGCCCTACAATGAGCAGTTCTTC. The chain uses TRBV3-1 (or the pseudogene TRBV3-2) and TRBJ2-1; 7 nucleotides match TRBD1. Germline trimming cut 3 bases from V and 2 bases from J; bases unmatched to any gene: 4. Per germline, CDR1 LGHDT and CDR2 YNNKEL (reference sequence). CDR3 length: 15 residues.

The rearrangement links TRBV29-1 to TRBJ2-7, with D perhaps being TRBD1 or TRBD2 (5 bases each). The CDR3 loop spans 14 amino acids. Germline values: CDR1 SQVTM, CDR2 ANQGSEA. The V gene lost 7 bases and the J gene lost 2 bases, with 18 bases spanning the gap. CDR3 amino acids: CSASLRDRTYEQYF. The CDR3 coding sequence is TGCAGCGCTTCACTCCGGGACCGAACCTACGAGCAGTACTTC.

The chain employs TRBV27 and TRBJ2-1; D ambiguous. Germline CDR1 reads MNHEY; CDR2 reads SMNVEV (reference sequence). The CDR3 has 14 amino acids. V was pared by 0 bases and J by 5 bases, with 8 bases between. In DNA form, the CDR3 reads TGTGCCAGCAGTTTATCGATAACAGACAATGAGCAGTTCTTC. It encodes CASSLSITDNEQFF.